This TCR beta chain was captured in a study of CD8 T cells in Susac syndrome (dated by TCRdb to between 2017 and 2020). Regarding the complete study: The study used repertoire sequencing to test whether antigen drove CD8+ T cell activation and differentiation in Susac syndrome. Summary of the overall study and its limitations: The number of individuals in the TCR sequencing and HLA analysis was acknowledged as relatively small.

A remark on this clonotype: This receptor's antigen is unknown. Base qualities are missing; no much larger clone stands one base away.

High-throughput TCR beta sequencing profiled peripheral blood CD8+ and CD4+ T cells from healthy donors, Susac syndrome patients and multiple sclerosis patients. Treatment-naive patients with stable or active relapsing-remitting disease fulfilling revised McDonald criteria were used as multiple sclerosis controls. Bulk CD8+ and CD4+ T cells were purified magnetically by negative isolation, whereas CD8+ TEMRA cells were enriched by FACS. Blood was collected in EDTA tubes and processed within 24 hours, with PBMCs isolated through density gradient centrifugation. PBMCs intended for TCR sequencing were cryopreserved in liquid nitrogen and were subsequently thawed in a 37 degrees C water bath. The sorted or isolated CD4+, CD8+ and CD8+ TEMRA cells had a purity of 90% or higher. CDR1 and CDR2 are read off the germline V gene (reference sequence) as LNHNV and YYDKDF. Trimming removed 0 bases from V and 2 bases from J; the gene matches leave 4 bases unexplained. Counted from cysteine to phenylalanine, this CDR3 has 16 amino acids. The read is trimmed to its CDR3 DNA, 48 bases read in frame from base 1.

RNA was extracted using the RNeasy kit, and about 0.5 to 1 ug of the RNA was reverse transcribed with random hexamers. The immunoSEQ multiplex PCR assay, which covers 54 Vbeta and 13 Jbeta segments, was used to amplify TCR beta CDR3 regions. To correct PCR amplification bias, a synthetic template baseline was used for both primer optimization and computational correction. As for how the authors treated the data: Reads were annotated to V, D and J genes according to IMGT and were analyzed with immunoSEQ Analyzer, with only productive sequences retained. To calculate clonality, Shannon entropy was normalized by log2 of the number of productive unique sequences and then subtracted from one. Public and private clones were assessed among the 100 most prevalent clones of each patient and control. Clones were defined as Susac-specific if absent from the healthy and MS cohorts, from around 1,000 published viral clones and from other ImmuneACCESS disease sequences. TCRdb reprocessed the public reads (quality trimming at Q25 with fastp, clone calling with MiXCR) and kept in-frame beta chains. Here each entry gathers all rows of one CDR3 protein and keeps the most common genes and DNA. V and J calls and clone size were set by TCRdb, not the authors. The sample table shows approximately 150,000 distinct CDR3 sequences, and approximately 95% are seen once. Around 0.11% of the sample lies in the top ten.

The sequencing input was CD4+ T cells from PBMCs. This receptor was obtained from a human donor with multiple sclerosis. The chain is made from TRBV15 and TRBJ2-3, with 8 bases in between that match TRBD2. Here is the DNA: TGTGCCACCAGCAGAGAACTAGCGGTCTCCACAGATACGCAGTATTTT. Translated, it reads CATSRELAVSTDTQYF.